Listed here is a single T cell receptor (beta chain). No antigen is known for it. Brentuximab vedotin exposure varied, and every patient relapsed after autologous stem cell transplantation. The data originate from a study of PD-1 blockade in classical Hodgkin lymphoma. The assay was immunoSEQ multiplex PCR, and TCRdb's table has in-frame clones only and misses some. The data contain around 20,000 clones, around 86% of them singletons. General study findings and limits: Exclusion was applied to patients who started nivolumab under 1 year after ASCT.

CDR1 is MDHEN and CDR2 is SYDVKM in the germline V gene. V was pared by 3 bases and J by 0 bases, with 6 bases between. The CDR3 extends over 14 amino acids. The sequence derives from a human donor with classical Hodgkin lymphoma. This sample comprised peripheral blood mononuclear cells (PBMCs), obtained at baseline. The chain uses TRBV28 and TRBJ1-3; D is ambiguous. CDR3 nucleotide sequence: TGTGCCAGCAGTTTGACGTCCTCTGGAAACACCATATATTTT. This translates into CASSLTSSGNTIYF.